The text below deals with one TCR beta chain. The record originates from a study of T cell changes during pregnancy in multiple sclerosis. Germline V gene lookup returns CDR1 MNHEY and CDR2 SMNVEV (reference sequence). This CDR3 region has 16 residues. The J segment lost 3 bases and the V segment lost 7 bases, leaving 12 bases of the junction unmatched. Sequencing used immunoSEQ multiplex PCR; TCRdb keeps in-frame clones, though not all of them. The sample lists fewer than 85,000 clones; nearly 95% were seen once. The source of this sequence is a female donor with multiple sclerosis, enrolled in a pregnancy study. The V gene is TRBV27, the J gene TRBJ2-1; 7 bases are a match to TRBD2. The sample here was peripheral blood, taken in the second trimester of pregnancy. The CDR3 DNA is TGTGCCAGCATCCCCGTTGGGGGGGGGATCTACAATGAGCAGTTCTTC. Amino acid sequence: CASIPVGGGIYNEQFF.